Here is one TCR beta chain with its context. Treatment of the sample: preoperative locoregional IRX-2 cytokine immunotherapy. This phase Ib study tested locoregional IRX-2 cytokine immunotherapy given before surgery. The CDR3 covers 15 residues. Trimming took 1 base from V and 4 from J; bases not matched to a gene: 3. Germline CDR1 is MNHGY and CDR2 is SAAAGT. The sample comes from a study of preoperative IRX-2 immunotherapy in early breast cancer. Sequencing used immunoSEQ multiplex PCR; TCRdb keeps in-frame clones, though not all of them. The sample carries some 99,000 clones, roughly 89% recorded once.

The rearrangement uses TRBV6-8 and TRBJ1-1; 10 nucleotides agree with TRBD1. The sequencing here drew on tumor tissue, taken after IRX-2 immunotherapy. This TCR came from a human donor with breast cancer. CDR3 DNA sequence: TGTGCCAGCAGTTACTTGACAGGGGGCTTCACTGAAGCTTTCTTT. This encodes CASSYLTGGFTEAFF.